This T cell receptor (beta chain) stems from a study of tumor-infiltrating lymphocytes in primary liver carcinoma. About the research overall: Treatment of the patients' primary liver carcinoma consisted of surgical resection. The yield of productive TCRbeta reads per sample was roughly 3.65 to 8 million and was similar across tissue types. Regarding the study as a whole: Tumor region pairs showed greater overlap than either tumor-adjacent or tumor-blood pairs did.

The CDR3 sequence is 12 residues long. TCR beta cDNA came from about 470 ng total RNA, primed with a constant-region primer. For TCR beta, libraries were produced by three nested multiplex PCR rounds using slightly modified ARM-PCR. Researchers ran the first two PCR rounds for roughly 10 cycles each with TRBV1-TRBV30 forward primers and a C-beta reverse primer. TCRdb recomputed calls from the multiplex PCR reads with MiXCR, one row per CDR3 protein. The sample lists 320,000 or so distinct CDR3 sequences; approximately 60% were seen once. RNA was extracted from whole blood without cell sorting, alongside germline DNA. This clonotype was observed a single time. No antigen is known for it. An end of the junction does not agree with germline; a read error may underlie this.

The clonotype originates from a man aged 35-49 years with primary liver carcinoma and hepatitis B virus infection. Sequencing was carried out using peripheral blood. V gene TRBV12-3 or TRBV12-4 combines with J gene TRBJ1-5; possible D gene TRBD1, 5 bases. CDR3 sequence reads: CAGREPNQPQHF. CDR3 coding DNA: TGTGCCGGCAGGGAGCCTAATCAGCCCCAGCATTTT.